This TCR beta chain appears in the sequencing data of a study of blood T cells in healthy people across ages. A second PCR of roughly 7 to 11 cycles used a sample-barcoded 5' primer and a J-beta primer mix. From the 5' RACE reads, TCRdb called clonotypes with MiXCR, one entry per CDR3 protein. This repertoire shows over a million distinct CDR3 sequences, around 59% found once; its top ten account for approximately 7%. Germline values: CDR1 SGHTA, CDR2 FQGNSA. The CDR3 totals 13 residues. V was shortened by 5 bases and J by 4 bases, with 11 bases between the two germline ends. The chain is built from TRBV7-2 and TRBJ1-1, with no clear D. This clonotype was obtained from a man between 18 and 29 years old in good health. The specimen was blood. The CDR3 loop reads CASSPSPVTEAFF. DNA for the CDR3: TGTGCCAGCAGCCCCAGCCCGGTCACTGAAGCTTTCTTT.